The rows below give T cell receptor beta chains drawn from one sample of a study of early T cells in non-severe SARS-CoV-2 infection. Using its own MiXCR run on the 5' RACE reads, TCRdb lists one record per CDR3 protein. Found here are tens of thousands of distinct CDR3 sequences, roughly an eighth of them singletons; the top ten hold 6.5% to 8.5%. The specimen sequenced was whole blood. These receptors all stem from an adult who was a healthcare worker with PCR-confirmed SARS-CoV-2 infection or an uninfected control (not recorded which). Each CDR3 is given with its conserved first and last residue. D genes are given only for firm matches. Rows may omit the clone size; those that give it use once, few, many or a size class.

>TRBV30|TRBJ2-3|few|12|NA
CAWSVPPGAQYF
TGTGCCTGGAGTGTCCCGCCTGGGGCGCAGTATTTT
>TRBV7-9|TRBJ2-7|NA|16|TRBD1
CASSTPGGPNSYEQYF
TGTGCCAGCAGCACCCCAGGGGGCCCCAACTCCTACGAGCAGTACTTC
>TRBV29-1|TRBJ1-2|NA|15|NA
CSVEVRVQGNYGYTF
TGCAGCGTTGAAGTAAGGGTTCAGGGTAACTATGGCTACACCTTC
>TRBV7-9|TRBJ1-1|few|10|NA
CASSLIGAFF
TGTGCCAGCAGCTTAATAGGGGCTTTCTTT
>TRBV6-1|TRBJ2-7|NA|13|NA
CASMEGSLGEQYF
TGTGCCAGCATGGAGGGATCTCTGGGTGAGCAGTACTTC
>TRBV7-9|TRBJ2-3|many|10|NA
CASSLDTQYF
TGTGCCAGCAGCTTGGATACGCAGTATTTT
>TRBV7-8|TRBJ1-1|few|16|NA
CASSLEALTLNTEAFF
TGTGCCAGCAGCTTAGAGGCCCTAACTTTGAACACTGAAGCTTTCTTT
>TRBV20-1|TRBJ1-1|NA|13|NA
CSAGDSANTEAFF
TGCAGTGCTGGAGACAGCGCGAACACTGAAGCTTTCTTT
>TRBV19|TRBJ2-1|many|14|NA
CASSIGARGYEQFF
TGTGCCAGTAGTATAGGGGCCAGGGGCTATGAGCAGTTCTTC
>TRBV10-3|TRBJ2-1|many|14|TRBD2
CAISATGGYNEQFF
TGTGCCATCAGTGCCACGGGAGGGTACAATGAGCAGTTCTTC
>TRBV12-3/TRBV12-4|TRBJ2-3|NA|14|TRBD1
CASSELAGGVTQYF
TGTGCCAGCAGTGAACTGGCAGGGGGTGTTACGCAGTATTTT
>TRBV6-5|TRBJ2-7|NA|15|NA
CASSLGRGSSYEQYF
TGTGCCAGCAGTCTGGGGCGGGGAAGCTCCTACGAGCAGTACTTC
>TRBV7-8|TRBJ2-7|few|14|NA
CASTPGASADEQYF
TGTGCCAGCACCCCTGGGGCTAGCGCGGACGAGCAGTACTTC
>TRBV20-1|TRBJ2-5|few|14|TRBD1
CSAREKGARETQYF
TGCAGTGCTAGAGAGAAGGGGGCGAGGGAGACCCAGTACTTC
>TRBV7-9|TRBJ1-1|few|13|NA
CASSVGRSTEAFF
TGTGCCAGCAGCGTGGGAAGGAGCACTGAAGCTTTCTTT
>TRBV12-3/TRBV12-4|TRBJ2-7|many|14|NA
CASTPRTGPYEQYF
TGTGCCAGCACCCCCAGAACTGGTCCCTACGAGCAGTACTTC
>TRBV7-9|TRBJ2-7|NA|11|NA
CASSSTHEQYF
TGTGCCAGCAGCTCCACCCACGAGCAGTACTTC
>TRBV6-5|TRBJ1-1|many|12|NA
CASSSFRTEAFF
TGTGCCAGCAGTTCCTTTCGGACTGAAGCTTTCTTT
>TRBV6-5|TRBJ2-1|NA|14|TRBD2
CASSWTSGRVLEFF
TGTGCCAGCAGTTGGACTAGCGGGAGGGTTCTCGAGTTCTTC
>TRBV2|TRBJ2-2|NA|15|NA
CASSEWSLNTGELFF
TGTGCCAGCAGTGAATGGAGCCTAAACACCGGGGAGCTGTTTTTT
>TRBV7-9|TRBJ2-5|many|14|TRBD2
CASSPGLAEETQYF
TGTGCCAGCAGCCCGGGACTAGCGGAAGAGACCCAGTACTTC
>TRBV29-1|TRBJ2-2|many|14|NA
CSAMTPPNTGELFF
TGCAGCGCAATGACACCCCCGAACACCGGGGAGCTGTTTTTT
>TRBV20-1|TRBJ2-1|few|17|TRBD2
CSARGSGRTRSYNEQFF
TGCAGTGCTAGAGGTAGCGGGAGGACCCGCTCCTACAATGAGCAGTTCTTC
>TRBV2|TRBJ1-4|many|12|NA
CASSRTDEKLFF
TGTGCCAGCAGTCGGACAGATGAAAAACTGTTTTTT
>TRBV7-6|TRBJ2-3|many|16|TRBD2
CASSLEASGSTDTQYF
TGTGCCAGCAGCTTAGAGGCTAGCGGGAGCACAGATACGCAGTATTTT
>TRBV28|TRBJ2-2|NA|15|NA
CASSLLTEITGELFF
TGTGCCAGCAGTTTACTGACAGAGATCACCGGGGAGCTGTTTTTT